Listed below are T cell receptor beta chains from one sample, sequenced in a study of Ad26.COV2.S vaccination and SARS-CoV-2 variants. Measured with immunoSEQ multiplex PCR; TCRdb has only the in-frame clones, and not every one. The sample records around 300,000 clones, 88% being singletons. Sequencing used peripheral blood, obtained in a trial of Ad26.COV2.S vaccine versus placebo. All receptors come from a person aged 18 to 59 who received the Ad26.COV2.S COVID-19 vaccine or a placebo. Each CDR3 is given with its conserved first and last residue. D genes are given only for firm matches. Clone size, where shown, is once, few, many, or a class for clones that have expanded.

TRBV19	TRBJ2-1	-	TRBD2	TGTGCCAGTAGTCTTGGGACTAGCGGGAGTAGTGAGCAGTTCTTC	CASSLGTSGSSEQFF
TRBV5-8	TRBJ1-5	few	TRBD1	TGTGCCAGCAGCTTGGAGACAGGGTTTCATCAGCCCCAGCATTTT	CASSLETGFHQPQHF
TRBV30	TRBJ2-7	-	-	TGTGCCTGGATTACACCCACAGGGAGGGTCCCCTACGAGCAGTACTTC	CAWITPTGRVPYEQYF
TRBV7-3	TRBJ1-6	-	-	TGTGCCAGCAGCCCCCAGGCCGGCGTCTATTCACCCCTCCACTTT	CASSPQAGVYSPLHF
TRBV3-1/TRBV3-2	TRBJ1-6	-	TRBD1	TGTGCCAGCAGCCAACGGGACAGGGAATCACCCCTCCACTTT	CASSQRDRESPLHF
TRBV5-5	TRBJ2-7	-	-	TGTGCCAGCAGCTTGTTCAGGGCCGACGAGCAGTACTTC	CASSLFRADEQYF
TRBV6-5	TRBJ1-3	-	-	TGTGCCAGCAGTTACTCTTTTTATCCTGGAAACACCATATATTTT	CASSYSFYPGNTIYF
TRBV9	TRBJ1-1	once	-	TGTGCCAGCAGCGTAGGTGGGAACGCAGAGAATGCTTTCTTT	CASSVGGNAENAFF
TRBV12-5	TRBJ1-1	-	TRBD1	TGTGCTAGTGGTTGGCAGGGGGGCACTGAAGCTTTCTTT	CASGWQGGTEAFF
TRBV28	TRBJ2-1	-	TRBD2	TGTGCCAGCAGTTTATCCGGCGGGGGTGGGCCTTACAATGAGCAGTTCTTC	CASSLSGGGGPYNEQFF
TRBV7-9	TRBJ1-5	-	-	TGTGCCAGCAGCCCGATGGAGGGAATGGCAAAAGGTAATCAGCCCCAGCATTTT	CASSPMEGMAKGNQPQHF
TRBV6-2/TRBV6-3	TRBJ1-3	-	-	TGTGCCAGCAGCCGTGGACAGAGTGGAAACACCATATATTTT	CASSRGQSGNTIYF
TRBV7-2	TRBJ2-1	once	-	TGTGCCAGCAGCTGGGGGACTGGAGGCTACAATGAGCAGTTCTTC	CASSWGTGGYNEQFF
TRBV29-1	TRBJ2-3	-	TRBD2	TGCAGCGTTGAAGATCGACTAGCGGGGTCCACAGATACGCAGTATTTT	CSVEDRLAGSTDTQYF
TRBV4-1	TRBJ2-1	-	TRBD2	TGCGCCAGCAGCCAAGACAACCCCACTCAGGTAGCGGGAGGGCCCTCCTACAATGAGCAGTTCTTC	CASSQDNPTQVAGGPSYNEQFF
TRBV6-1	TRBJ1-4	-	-	TGTGCCAGCAGTGCCTCCCGGACAGCCGCAACTAATGAAAAACTGTTTTTT	CASSASRTAATNEKLFF
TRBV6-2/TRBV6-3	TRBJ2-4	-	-	TGTGCCAGCAGTTACTCAGACTTTGGACTGGGAGCCAAAAACATTCAGTACTTC	CASSYSDFGLGAKNIQYF
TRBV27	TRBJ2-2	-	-	TGTGCCAGCAGTTTATGGACTTCGAGCACCGGGGAGCTGTTTTTT	CASSLWTSSTGELFF
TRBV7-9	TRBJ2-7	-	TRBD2	TGTGCCAGCTCAAAGCCGGGGAGGGGATCGTACGAGCAGTACTTC	CASSKPGRGSYEQYF
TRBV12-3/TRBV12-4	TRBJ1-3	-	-	TGTGCCAGCAGTTTATTGCTAAACACCATATATTTT	CASSLLLNTIYF
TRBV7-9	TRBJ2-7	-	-	TGTGCCAGCAGTTCAACCCCCGGCTACGAGCAGTACTTC	CASSSTPGYEQYF
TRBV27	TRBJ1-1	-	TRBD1	TGTGCCAGCAGCTCCGACGATACAGGGGAGAACACTGAAGCTTTCTTT	CASSSDDTGENTEAFF
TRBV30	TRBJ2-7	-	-	TGTGCCTGGGGCCCGGGGGCAAGGACCTACGAGCAGTACTTC	CAWGPGARTYEQYF
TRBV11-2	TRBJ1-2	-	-	TGTGCCAGCAGCTTAGACACCTTC	CASSLDTF
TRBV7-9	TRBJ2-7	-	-	TGTGCCAGCAGCTTAGTAACCGGGGCGGCTGAGCAGTACTTC	CASSLVTGAAEQYF
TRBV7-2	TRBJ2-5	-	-	TGTGCCAGCAGCTCCAATACAGGGACGGGAGAGACCCAGTACTTC	CASSSNTGTGETQYF
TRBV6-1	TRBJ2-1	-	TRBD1	TGTGCCAGCAGTTCATGGACAGGGGAGCAGTTCTTC	CASSSWTGEQFF
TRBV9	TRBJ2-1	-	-	TGTGCCAGCAGCGTATCGTCCCTGTCCCTTTACAATGAGCAGTTCTTC	CASSVSSLSLYNEQFF
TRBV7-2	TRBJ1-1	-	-	TGTGCCAGCAGCTTAAGCAGATGGAACACTGAAGCTTTCTTT	CASSLSRWNTEAFF
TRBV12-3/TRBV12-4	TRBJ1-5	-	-	TGTGCCAGCAGTCAAGATCAGCCCCAGCATTTT	CASSQDQPQHF
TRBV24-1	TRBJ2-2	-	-	TGTGCCACCAGTGATTTGCTCGGGGAGCTGTTTTTT	CATSDLLGELFF
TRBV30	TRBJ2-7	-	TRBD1	TGTGCCTGGAGTGTACAGACAGGGGGCGAGCAGTACTTC	CAWSVQTGGEQYF
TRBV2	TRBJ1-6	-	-	TGTGCCAGCAGAGACATGGGATTAGATTCACCCCTCCACTTT	CASRDMGLDSPLHF
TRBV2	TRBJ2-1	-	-	TGTGCCAGCAGTGAAAATCAGCAGTTCTTC	CASSENQQFF
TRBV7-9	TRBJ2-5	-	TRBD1	TGTGCCAGCAGTCACAAGGACAGGGAAAATCGAGAGACCCAGTACTTC	CASSHKDRENRETQYF
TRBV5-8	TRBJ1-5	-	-	TGTGCCAGCAGCGACGGGACCCATAGCAATCAGCCCCAGCATTTT	CASSDGTHSNQPQHF
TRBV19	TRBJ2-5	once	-	TGTGCCAGTAAGAGGCGGGACTTACGGTCGGAGACCCAGTACTTC	CASKRRDLRSETQYF
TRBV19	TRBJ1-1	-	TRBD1	TGTGCCAGTAGTATAGGGGGTACAGGGGACATTGCTGAAGCTTTCTTT	CASSIGGTGDIAEAFF
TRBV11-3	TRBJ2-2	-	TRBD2	TGTGCCAGCAGCGTGGGTAGCGGGAGCCCCGGGGAGCTGTTTTTT	CASSVGSGSPGELFF
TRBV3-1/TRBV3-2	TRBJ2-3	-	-	TGTGCCAGCAGCCAAAGCACGGGGGCCCACACAGATACGCAGTATTTT	CASSQSTGAHTDTQYF
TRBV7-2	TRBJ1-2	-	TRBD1	TGTGCCAGCAGCAAAGGCCGGGACAGGGGAAGCTATGGCTACACCTTC	CASSKGRDRGSYGYTF
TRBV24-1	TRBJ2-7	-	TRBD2	TGTGCCACCAGTGATTGGTGGGGGACTAGCGGGGTAGAGCCACCGTACGAGCAGTACTTC	CATSDWWGTSGVEPPYEQYF
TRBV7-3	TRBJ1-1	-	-	TGTGCCAGCAGCTTAACTTGGGAGGGGAACACTGAAGCTTTCTTT	CASSLTWEGNTEAFF
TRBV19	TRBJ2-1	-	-	TGTGCCAGTAGTCCGACCGGACAGATCAATTACAATGAGCAGTTCTTC	CASSPTGQINYNEQFF
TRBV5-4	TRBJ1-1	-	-	TGTGCCAGCAGCTTTTTTAAACAGGGGAACACTGAAGCTTTCTTT	CASSFFKQGNTEAFF
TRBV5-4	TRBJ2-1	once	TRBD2	TGTGCCAGCAGCTTGGCGGGAGGTAGCCACAATGAGCAGTTCTTC	CASSLAGGSHNEQFF
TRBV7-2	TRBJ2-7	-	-	TGTGCCAGCAGCTTAGCGTATCAGGGCACTAGCGAGCAGTACTTC	CASSLAYQGTSEQYF
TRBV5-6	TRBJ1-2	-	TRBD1	TGTGCCAGCAGCTTGGAAACAGGGGTTAACTATGGCTACACCTTC	CASSLETGVNYGYTF
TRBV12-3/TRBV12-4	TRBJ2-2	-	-	TGTGCCAGCAGTCCTCGGGGGTTCGGGGAGCTGTTTTTT	CASSPRGFGELFF
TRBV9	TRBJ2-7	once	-	TGTGCCAGCAGCGTAGGATATGAGGGCGGTGAGCAGTACTTC	CASSVGYEGGEQYF
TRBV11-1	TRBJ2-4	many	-	TGTGCCAGCAGCTTAGAAGGGATCGGTTTGATGGACATTCAGTACTTC	CASSLEGIGLMDIQYF
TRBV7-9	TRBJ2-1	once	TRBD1	TGTGCCAGCAGCCAGCAATTTAACAGGGGCTTAATATCTAAGTTCTTC	CASSQQFNRGLISKFF
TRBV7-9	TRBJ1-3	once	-	TGTGCCAGCAGCATCTACAGAGACTCTGGAAACACCATATATTTT	CASSIYRDSGNTIYF
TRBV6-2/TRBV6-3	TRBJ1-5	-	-	TGTGCCAGCAGTCAGGGTCAGCCCCAGCATTTT	CASSQGQPQHF
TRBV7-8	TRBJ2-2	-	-	TGTGCCAGCAGCCCCCGTGACCTGGACACCGGGGAGCTGTTTTTT	CASSPRDLDTGELFF
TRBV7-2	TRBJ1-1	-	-	TGTGCCAGCAGTCCCCAAATAATGAACACTGAAGCTTTCTTT	CASSPQIMNTEAFF
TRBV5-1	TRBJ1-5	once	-	TGCGCCAGCAGCTTGGATGGACAGAGCAATCAGCCCCAGCATTTT	CASSLDGQSNQPQHF
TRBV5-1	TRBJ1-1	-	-	TGCGCCAGCAGCCCAGGGGTTGGGGGTGAAGCTTTCTTT	CASSPGVGGEAFF
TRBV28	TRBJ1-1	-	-	TGTGCCAGCAGTTTAAGATCCGGTGTAGCTTTCTTT	CASSLRSGVAFF